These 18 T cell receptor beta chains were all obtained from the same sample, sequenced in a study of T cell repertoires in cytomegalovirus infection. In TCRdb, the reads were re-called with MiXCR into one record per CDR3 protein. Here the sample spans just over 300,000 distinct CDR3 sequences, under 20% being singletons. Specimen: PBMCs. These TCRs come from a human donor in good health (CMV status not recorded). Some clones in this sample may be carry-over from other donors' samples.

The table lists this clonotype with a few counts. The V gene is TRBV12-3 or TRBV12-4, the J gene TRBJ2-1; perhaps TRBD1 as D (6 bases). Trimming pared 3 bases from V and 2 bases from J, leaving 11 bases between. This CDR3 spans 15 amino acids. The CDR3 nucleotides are TGTGCCAGCAGTTTGGCAGGGGAAGCCTACAATGAGCAGTTCTTC. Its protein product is CASSLAGEAYNEQFF.

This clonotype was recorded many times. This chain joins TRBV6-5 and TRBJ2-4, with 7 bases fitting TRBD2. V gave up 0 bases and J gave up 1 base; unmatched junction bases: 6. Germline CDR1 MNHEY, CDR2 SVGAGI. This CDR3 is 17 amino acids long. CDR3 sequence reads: CASSYSQTSAAKNIQYF. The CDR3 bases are TGTGCCAGCAGTTACTCTCAAACTAGCGCCGCCAAAAACATTCAGTACTTC.

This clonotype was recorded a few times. CDR3 sequence reads: CASSRQDTDTQYF. CDR3 DNA: TGCGCCAGCAGCCGACAGGACACAGATACGCAGTATTTT. The chain has TRBV4-1 and TRBJ2-3; D might be TRBD1 (6 bases). The V and J ends lost 4 bases and 2 bases respectively, with 7 bases between them. CDR3 length: 13 residues. Germline V lookup: CDR1 MGHRA, CDR2 YSYEKL.

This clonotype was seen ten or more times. CDR3 loop: CASSPSGGAGYEQYF. DNA of the CDR3: TGTGCCAGCAGCCCTAGCGGGGGGGCAGGATACGAGCAGTACTTC. The chain is built from TRBV5-5 and TRBJ2-7, with 12 bases lining up with TRBD2. Germline V gives CDR1 SGHKS, CDR2 YYEKEE (reference sequence). The J segment lost 4 bases and the V segment lost 4 bases, leaving 6 bases of the junction unmatched. The CDR3 extends over 15 amino acids.

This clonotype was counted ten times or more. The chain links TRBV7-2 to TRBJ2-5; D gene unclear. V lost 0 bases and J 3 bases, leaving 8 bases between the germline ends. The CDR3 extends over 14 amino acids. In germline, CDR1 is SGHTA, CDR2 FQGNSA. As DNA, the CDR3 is TGTGCCAGCAGCTTAGCCTCGACGGAAGAGACCCAGTACTTC. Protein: CASSLASTEETQYF.

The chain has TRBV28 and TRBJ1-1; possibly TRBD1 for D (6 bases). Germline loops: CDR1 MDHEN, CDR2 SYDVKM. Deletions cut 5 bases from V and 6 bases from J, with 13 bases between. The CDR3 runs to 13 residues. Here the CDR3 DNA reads TGTGCCAGCAGTCCGACGGGGGGCTCTGAAGCTTTCTTT. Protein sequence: CASSPTGGSEAFF.

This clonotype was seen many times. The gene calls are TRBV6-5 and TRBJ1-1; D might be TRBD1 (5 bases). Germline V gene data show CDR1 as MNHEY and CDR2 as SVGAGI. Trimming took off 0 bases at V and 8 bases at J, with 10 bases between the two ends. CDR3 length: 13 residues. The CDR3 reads CASSYSYGAEAFF. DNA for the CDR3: TGTGCCAGCAGTTACTCTTACGGGGCAGAAGCTTTCTTT.

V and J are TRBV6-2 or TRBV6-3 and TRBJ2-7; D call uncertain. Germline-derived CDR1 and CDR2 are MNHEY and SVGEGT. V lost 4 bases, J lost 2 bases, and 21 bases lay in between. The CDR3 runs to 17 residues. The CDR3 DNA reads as TGTGCCAGCAGTTCAAATGATCGACTCTTAGTTCCCTACGAGCAGTACTTC. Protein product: CASSSNDRLLVPYEQYF.

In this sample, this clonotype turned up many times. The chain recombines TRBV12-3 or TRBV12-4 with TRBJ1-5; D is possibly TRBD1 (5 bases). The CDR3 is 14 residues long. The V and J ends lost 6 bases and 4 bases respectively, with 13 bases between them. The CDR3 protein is CASSRDSLNQPQHF. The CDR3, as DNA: TGTGCCAGCAGCCGCGACAGCCTGAATCAGCCCCAGCATTTT.

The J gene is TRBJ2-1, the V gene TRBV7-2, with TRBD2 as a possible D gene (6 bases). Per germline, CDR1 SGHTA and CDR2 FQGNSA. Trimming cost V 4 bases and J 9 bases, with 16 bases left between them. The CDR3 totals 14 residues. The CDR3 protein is CASSSPGLASEQFF. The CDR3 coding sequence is TGTGCCAGCAGCTCCCCTGGTCTAGCGAGTGAGCAGTTCTTC.

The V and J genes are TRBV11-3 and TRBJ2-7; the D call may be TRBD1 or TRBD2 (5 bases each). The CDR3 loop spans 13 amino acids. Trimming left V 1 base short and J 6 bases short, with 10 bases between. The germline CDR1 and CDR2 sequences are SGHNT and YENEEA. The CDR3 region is CASSLGGFAEQYF. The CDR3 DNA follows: TGTGCCAGCAGCTTAGGGGGGTTCGCCGAGCAGTACTTC. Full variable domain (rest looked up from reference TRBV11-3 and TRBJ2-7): EAGVVQSPRYKIIEKKQPVAFWCNPISGHNTLYWYLQNLGQGPELLIRYENEEAVDDSQLPKDRFSAERLKGVDSTLKIQPAELGDSAVYLCASSLGGFAEQYFGPGTRLTVT.

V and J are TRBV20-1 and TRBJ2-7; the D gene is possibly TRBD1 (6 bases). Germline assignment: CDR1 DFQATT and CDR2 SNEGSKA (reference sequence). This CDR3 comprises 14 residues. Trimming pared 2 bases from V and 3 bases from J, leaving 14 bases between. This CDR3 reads CSARPRTVFYEQYF. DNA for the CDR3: TGCAGTGCTAGACCCAGGACAGTTTTCTACGAGCAGTACTTC.

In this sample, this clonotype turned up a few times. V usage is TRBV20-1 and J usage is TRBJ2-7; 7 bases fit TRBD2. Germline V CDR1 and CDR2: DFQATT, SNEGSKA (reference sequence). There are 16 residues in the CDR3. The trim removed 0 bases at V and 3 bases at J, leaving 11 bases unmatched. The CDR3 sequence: CSARDPGGSDYYEQYF. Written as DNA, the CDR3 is TGCAGTGCTAGAGATCCCGGGGGGAGCGACTACTACGAGCAGTACTTC.

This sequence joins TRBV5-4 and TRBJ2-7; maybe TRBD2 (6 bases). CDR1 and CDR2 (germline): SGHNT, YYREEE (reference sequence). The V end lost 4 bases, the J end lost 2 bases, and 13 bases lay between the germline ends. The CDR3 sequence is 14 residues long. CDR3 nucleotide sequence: TGTGCCAGCAGCCTGGGGGGAAGGGCCTACGAGCAGTACTTC. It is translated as CASSLGGRAYEQYF. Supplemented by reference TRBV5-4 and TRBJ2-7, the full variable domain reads ETGVTQSPTHLIKTRGQQVTLRCSSQSGHNTVSWYQQALGQGPQFIFQYYREEENGRGNFPPRFSGLQFPNYSSELNVNALELDDSALYLCASSLGGRAYEQYFGPGTRLTVT.

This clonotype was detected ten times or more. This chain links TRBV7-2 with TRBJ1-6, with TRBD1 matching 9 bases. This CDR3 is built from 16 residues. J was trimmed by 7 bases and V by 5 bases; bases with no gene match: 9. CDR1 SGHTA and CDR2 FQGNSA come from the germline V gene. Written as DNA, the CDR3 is TGTGCCAGCAGCCGGACAGGGGAAAGGTGGAATTCACCCCTCCACTTT. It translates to CASSRTGERWNSPLHF.

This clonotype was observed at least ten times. The CDR3 here is CASSLPGQGFPLYNEQFF. The CDR3 DNA reads TGTGCCAGCAGCTTACCGGGACAGGGGTTCCCCCTCTACAATGAGCAGTTCTTC. The chain recombines TRBV11-1 with TRBJ2-1; 10 bases are a match to TRBD1. V lost 2 bases and J lost 3; bases outside the gene matches: 10. Germline loops: CDR1 SGHAT, CDR2 FQDESV (reference sequence). The CDR3 has 18 amino acids. Full variable domain (missing parts from reference TRBV11-1 and TRBJ2-1): EAEVAQSPRYKITEKSQAVAFWCDPISGHATLYWYRQILGQGPELLVQFQDESVVDDSQLPKDRFSAERLKGVDSTLKIQPAELGDSAMYLCASSLPGQGFPLYNEQFFGPGTRLTVL.

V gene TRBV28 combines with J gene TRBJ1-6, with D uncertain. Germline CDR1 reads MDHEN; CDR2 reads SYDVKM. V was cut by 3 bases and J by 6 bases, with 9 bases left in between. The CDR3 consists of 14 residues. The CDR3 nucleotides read TGTGCCAGCAGTTTGCGGCGGACTAATTCACCCCTCCACTTT. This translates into CASSLRRTNSPLHF.

CDR3 amino acids: CSVDGGPDYGANVLTF. Here the CDR3 DNA reads TGCAGCGTTGACGGGGGGCCGGATTACGGGGCCAACGTCCTGACTTTC. The chain has TRBV29-1 and TRBJ2-6; weak D call: TRBD2 (7 bases). This CDR3 has 16 amino acids. V was shortened by 3 bases and J by 4 bases, with 16 bases between the two germline ends. CDR1 and CDR2 (germline): SQVTM, ANQGSEA.